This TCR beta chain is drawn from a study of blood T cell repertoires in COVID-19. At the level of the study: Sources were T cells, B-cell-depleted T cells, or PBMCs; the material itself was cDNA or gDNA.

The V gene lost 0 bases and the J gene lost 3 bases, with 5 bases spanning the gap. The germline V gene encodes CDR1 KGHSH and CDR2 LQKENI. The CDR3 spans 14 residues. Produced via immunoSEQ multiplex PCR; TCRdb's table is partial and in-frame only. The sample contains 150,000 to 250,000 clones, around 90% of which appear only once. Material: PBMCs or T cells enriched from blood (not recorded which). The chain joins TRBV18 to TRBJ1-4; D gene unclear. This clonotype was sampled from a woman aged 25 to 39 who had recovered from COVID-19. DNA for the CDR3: TGTGCCAGCTCACCACCCGGTTCTAATGAAAAACTGTTTTTT. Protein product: CASSPPGSNEKLFF. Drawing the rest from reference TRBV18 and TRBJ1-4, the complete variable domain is NAGVMQNPRHLVRRRGQEARLRCSPMKGHSHVYWYRQLPEEGLKFMVYLQKENIIDESGMPKERFSAEFPKEGPSILRIQQVVRGDSAAYFCASSPPGSNEKLFFGSGTQLSVL.